This T cell receptor (beta chain) is from a study of Tregs in tolerant kidney transplant recipients (dated by TCRdb to about 2019). As for the study more broadly: The transplants used related donors with nonmyeloablative bone marrow transplantation, and mixed chimerism in the human trials was transient. The study used TCRbeta sequencing to identify donor-specific regulatory T cells before combined kidney and bone marrow transplantation, then tracked those cells after transplant. Study-level results and caveats: Biological reproducibility was not directly addressed, though technical replication error appeared minimal. In tolerant patients, donor-specific Tregs expanded more than Tregs overall, which suggests antigen-driven rather than nonspecific expansion. Because the PCR primers were changed over time for some patients, nucleotide-level comparison could not be performed across the samples from those patients. The study was limited by small patient numbers, and the findings need validation in larger populations and under other immunosuppression protocols. The most biologically relevant and donor-specific TCRbeta repertoire appeared to be identified by expanding Tregs with activated donor B cells.

The time point label on this specimen signifies: blood sample drawn before combined kidney and bone marrow transplant. Thawed PBMCs were FACS-sorted into unstimulated Tregs (CD4+CD25+CD127-), CD4+ non-Tregs (CD4+CD25-), CD4 cells and CD8 cells. The patients were 4 recipients of combined kidney and bone marrow transplants from the ITN036ST trial, and samples were available only for these trial subjects. Healthy control blood was processed by Ficoll density gradient to PBMCs and cryopreserved; patient PBMCs were collected before and after transplant. The CDR3 contains 13 residues, cysteine and phenylalanine counted. Of the read, only the CDR3 DNA is kept; its 39 bases are in frame from base 1. CDR1 and CDR2, looked up from the germline V gene, are SGHDT and YYEEEE. Trimming removed 5 bases from V and 3 bases from J, leaving 11 bases between the germline ends. For TCRbeta CDR3 sequencing, genomic DNA from the sorted cells was extracted using the QIAGEN DNeasy Blood and Tissue Kit. High-throughput TCRbeta CDR3 sequencing, including PCR amplification with bias correction and internal controls, was performed commercially through immunoSEQ. Per the authors' processing: A unique productive TCRbeta sequence was defined by the CDR3 nucleotide sequence when primers matched, and otherwise by the CDR3 amino acid sequence together with the Vbeta and Jbeta genes. To correct sorting error, sequences shared between sorted populations at a frequency ratio of 2:1 or less were removed; the rest were assigned to the higher population. A sequence counted as donor-reactive if, in CFSE-low cells, the sequence had a frequency of at least 0.01% and was expanded at least 5-fold compared with unstimulated cells. Repertoire divergence was quantified by Jensen-Shannon divergence using the top 100 TCRbeta sequences ranked by frequency. For samples with multiple sequencing runs, sorting error was corrected in each run separately before the runs were combined. The table was pulled from immuneACCESS by TCRdb, which kept in-frame rearrangements only. Such tables lose some clones; where checked, under half of the loss comes from unresolved V genes, and the rest has no known cause. V, J and clone size reflect that table, while D and trimming were determined from the DNA. The sample table lists 98,000 or so clones, 90% of them with a count of one. The top ten hold 0.34% of the sample.

In the case of this clone: Its binding antigen is unknown. There are no base qualities to consult, and no much larger clone falls within one base.

The source of this sequence is a human donor who received a combined kidney and bone marrow transplant. The input for sequencing was CD4+ T cells from blood, taken before the transplant. Recombination joined TRBV5-6 with TRBJ1-1; no confident D gene assignment can be made. The CDR3 protein sequence reads: CASSFTRDTEAFF. The sequenced DNA is TGTGCCAGCAGTTTTACTAGAGACACTGAAGCTTTCTTT. The reference TRBV5-6 and TRBJ1-1 proteins fill in what lies around the CDR3, so the full variable domain reads DAGVTQSPTHLIKTRGQQVTLRCSPKSGHDTVSWYQQALGQGPQFIFQYYEEEERQRGNFPDRFSGHQFPNYSSELNVNALLLGDSALYLCASSFTRDTEAFFGQGTRLTVV.